The 20 T cell receptor beta chains reported below all come from one sample, sequenced in a study of control samples from healthy donors and cancer patients. Here immunoSEQ multiplex PCR was the method, and the copy in TCRdb shows in-frame clones only, minus some. The data contain around 63,000 clones, 80% to 90% of them seen just once; the ten biggest clones take up approximately 2.3%. The sequencing sample was made of PBMCs. These receptor sequences come from a woman between 50 and 59 years old with head and neck cancer.

This clone occurred once. This chain connects TRBV12-3 or TRBV12-4 to TRBJ1-2; D gene unclear. CDR3 length equals 13 residues. With 5 bases removed from V and 1 base from J, the gap between germline ends came to 8 bases. Here the CDR3 reads CASSLHLNYGYTF. The CDR3 DNA reads as TGTGCCAGCAGTCTCCACCTTAACTATGGCTACACCTTC.

V usage is TRBV6-2 or TRBV6-3 and J usage is TRBJ1-5; 9 nucleotides agree with TRBD1. CDR3 length: 15 amino acids. Germline V gene data show CDR1 as MNHEY and CDR2 as SVGEGT. The V segment lost 5 bases and the J segment 4 bases; nucleotides outside the gene matches: 6. The CDR3 DNA reads TGTGCCAGCAGTCCGGGACAGGGAGATAATCAGCCCCAGCATTTT. It is translated as CASSPGQGDNQPQHF.

The CDR3 DNA is TGTGCCAGCAGCACTGGACATATCTCTGGAAACACCATATATTTT. This encodes CASSTGHISGNTIYF. V is TRBV7-9 and J is TRBJ1-3; weak D call: TRBD1 (5 bases). This CDR3 has 15 amino acids. Germline CDR1 reads SEHNR; CDR2 reads FQNEAQ (reference sequence). Trimming pared 5 bases from V and 0 bases from J, leaving 11 bases between. Supplemented by reference TRBV7-9 and TRBJ1-3, the full variable domain reads DTGVSQNPRHKITKRGQNVTFRCDPISEHNRLYWYRQTLGQGPEFLTYFQNEAQLEKSRLLSDRFSAERPKGSFSTLEIQRTEQGDSAMYLCASSTGHISGNTIYFGEGSWLTVV.

The chain is built from TRBV3-1 (or the pseudogene TRBV3-2) and TRBJ1-2; TRBD1 matches at 8 bases. Germline CDR1 is LGHDT and CDR2 is YNNKEL (reference sequence). CDR3 length: 16 residues. Losses at the gene ends were 1 base for V and 1 base for J; bases not matched to a gene: 5. The CDR3 loop is CASSQAQGAYNYGYTF. CDR3 bases: TGTGCCAGCAGCCAAGCGCAGGGGGCCTATAACTATGGCTACACCTTC.

The chain links TRBV28 to TRBJ1-2; D gene uncertain. The germline gives CDR1 MDHEN, CDR2 SYDVKM. V gave up 3 bases and J gave up 5 bases, with 10 bases separating them. The CDR3 is made up of 13 amino acids. The CDR3 nucleotides are TGTGCCAGCAGTTTCGTCCCGAGGTATGGCTACACCTTC. Its translation: CASSFVPRYGYTF.

The rearrangement links TRBV11-2 to TRBJ2-7, with TRBD1 identical over 8 bases. The germline gives CDR1 SGHAT, CDR2 FQNNGV. V shed 4 bases and J 1 base; nucleotides not matched to a gene: 3. This CDR3 region has 14 residues. In DNA, the CDR3 is TGTGCCAGCAGCTGGACAGGGTTTTCCTACGAGCAGTACTTC. Its translation is CASSWTGFSYEQYF.

The sample holds one count of this clone. This chain connects TRBV7-7 to TRBJ2-2; D uncertain. This CDR3 has 15 amino acids. Germline loops: CDR1 SSHAT, CDR2 FNYEAQ (reference sequence). Trimming removed 1 base at V and 1 base at J, with 7 bases between. The CDR3 reads CASSLGRQNTGELFF. Written as DNA, the CDR3 is TGTGCCAGCAGCTTAGGCAGACAGAACACCGGGGAGCTGTTTTTT.

The rearrangement uses TRBV7-8 and TRBJ2-5; 7 positions match TRBD1. The CDR3 spans 16 residues. V lost 5 bases to trimming and J lost 5 bases; unmatched junction nucleotides: 14. CDR1 and CDR2 from the germline V gene are SGHVS and FQNEAQ. The CDR3 DNA sequence: TGTGCCAGCAGCGTCGAACGGATGACAGGGCACGAGACCCAGTACTTC. It encodes CASSVERMTGHETQYF.

This rearrangement joins TRBV15 to TRBJ2-1; D is unresolved. CDR3 length: 13 residues. The V end was cut by 0 bases, the J end by 10 bases, with 10 bases between. The germline CDR1 and CDR2 sequences are LNHNV and YYDKDF (reference sequence). For the CDR3, the DNA is TGTGCCACCAGCAGAGAATTACATATCGAGCAGTTCTTC. Translation gives CATSRELHIEQFF.

V and J are TRBV2 and TRBJ1-4; TRBD1 might be the D (6 bases). In germline, CDR1 is SNHLY, CDR2 FYNNEI. V was cut by 0 bases and J by 8 bases, with 19 bases left in between. This CDR3 spans 17 amino acids. The DNA of the CDR3 is TGTGCCAGCAGTGAAGCTACCCCCCAGGGGAGAGGGGAAAAACTGTTTTTT. It encodes CASSEATPQGRGEKLFF. Full variable domain (missing parts from reference TRBV2 and TRBJ1-4): EPEVTQTPSHQVTQMGQEVILRCVPISNHLYFYWYRQILGQKVEFLVSFYNNEISEKSEIFDDQFSVERPDGSNFTLKIRSTKLEDSAMYFCASSEATPQGRGEKLFFGSGTQLSVL.

The genes are TRBV19 and TRBJ1-3, with unresolved D. Germline V CDR1 and CDR2: LNHDA, SQIVND (reference sequence). The CDR3 is 17 amino acids. The germline V and J ends were trimmed by 7 bases and 0 bases, with 19 bases remaining between them. CDR3 in DNA: TGTGCCAGTACCTATTCCGGTATGGAGTCCTCTGGAAACACCATATATTTT. Its protein is CASTYSGMESSGNTIYF.

V and J are TRBV12-3 or TRBV12-4 and TRBJ1-6; 7 positions match TRBD1. The CDR3 extends over 13 amino acids. V lost 10 bases to trimming and J lost 9 bases; unmatched junction nucleotides: 9. The CDR3 region has the DNA TGTGCCACCACCGGGACAGTAGGTTCACCCCTCCACTTT. It yields the protein CATTGTVGSPLHF.

This rearrangement joins TRBV15 to TRBJ2-5; a possible D gene is TRBD2 (5 bases). Germline loops: CDR1 LNHNV, CDR2 YYDKDF (reference sequence). The length of the CDR3 is 14 residues. V shed 1 base and J shed 1 base, with 7 bases lying between them. This CDR3 reads CATSRVALQETQYF. The CDR3 DNA sequence: TGTGCCACCAGCAGAGTAGCGCTCCAAGAGACCCAGTACTTC.

The rearrangement links TRBV5-1 to TRBJ1-4; TRBD1 might be the D (5 bases). The CDR3 runs to 15 residues. The V gene's germline CDR1 is SGHRS and CDR2 YFSETQ. Trimming stripped 4 bases from V and 1 base from J, with 11 bases between. The CDR3 here is CASSPGPGTNEKLFF. For the CDR3, the DNA is TGCGCCAGCAGCCCGGGGCCAGGAACTAATGAAAAACTGTTTTTT.

As concerns this clone: Its ends do not fully match the called genes, so a read error is possible. This chain connects TRBV6-1 to TRBJ2-4; D is perhaps TRBD2 (6 bases). The germline gives CDR1 MNHNS, CDR2 SASEGT. This CDR3 region has 13 residues. The CDR3 is CASSEVGTFGSHF. The CDR3 nucleotides are TGTGCCAGCAGTGAAGTGGGGACTTTCGGATCGCACTTC.

The chain is built from TRBV11-2 and TRBJ1-4; D unclear. V was pared by 4 bases and J by 5 bases, with 14 bases between. CDR1 is SGHAT and CDR2 is FQNNGV in the germline V gene. The CDR3 consists of 15 residues. CDR3 DNA sequence: TGTGCCAGCAGCTCCGTTGGGGTGGCGAATGAAAAACTGTTTTTT. Translating gives CASSSVGVANEKLFF.

The gene calls are TRBV6-1 and TRBJ2-1; TRBD2 agrees at 10 bases. The germline gives CDR1 MNHNS, CDR2 SASEGT. The V gene end was trimmed by 4 bases and the J gene end by 4 bases; junction bases not matched to a gene: 7. There are 16 residues in the CDR3. CDR3 sequence: CASSGERGGFYNEQFF. The CDR3 DNA follows: TGTGCCAGCAGTGGGGAGCGGGGGGGCTTTTACAATGAGCAGTTCTTC.

The chain carries TRBV6-4 and TRBJ1-1; 12 nucleotides match TRBD1. Germline CDR1 and CDR2: MRHNA and SNTAGT. CDR3 length: 17 residues. V shed 4 bases, J shed 2 bases, and the junction held 8 bases outside the gene matches. This CDR3 is CASSAGTGGGGNTEAFF. In DNA form, the CDR3 reads TGTGCCAGCAGTGCTGGGACAGGGGGCGGAGGAAACACTGAAGCTTTCTTT.

The chain employs TRBV5-8 and TRBJ1-6, with TRBD1 matching over 8 bases. This CDR3 spans 14 amino acids. Germline-derived CDR1 and CDR2 are SGHTS and YDEGEE. After removal of 5 bases from V and 6 bases from J, the junction contained 4 bases not matched to a gene. CDR3 region: CASSYGQGNSPLHF. CDR3 coding DNA: TGTGCCAGCAGTTACGGACAGGGTAATTCACCCCTCCACTTT.

V gene TRBV2 combines with J gene TRBJ1-4; D not certain. Germline CDR1 reads SNHLY; CDR2 reads FYNNEI. The CDR3 totals 15 residues. Deletions cut 4 bases from V and 3 bases from J, with 12 bases between. The CDR3: CASSGRGGANEKLFF. In nucleotides, the CDR3 is TGTGCCAGCAGTGGCCGCGGTGGGGCTAATGAAAAACTGTTTTTT.